This TCR beta chain was identified during a study of shared clonotypes between healthy human individuals. Findings and caveats of the study: Clonotype sharing among donors, it was expected, would be affected by sequencing depth.

The CDR3 is 15 residues long. Germline CDR1 SGDLS, CDR2 YYNGEE. V lost 0 bases to trimming and J lost 1 base, with 9 bases between them. Sequencing used immunoSEQ multiplex PCR; TCRdb keeps in-frame clones, though not all of them. The table has about 1 million clones, about 75% seen once. This clone was seen once. What it recognizes is unknown. Other DNA sequences in this specimen translate into the identical CDR3. The source is a man between 18 and 29 years old in good health. Material: memory CD4+ T cells sorted from blood. Subset reported: CD45RA-negative fraction. J is TRBJ2-3 and V is TRBV9; D is undetermined. The CDR3 spells CASSVGLVGTDTQYF. The CDR3, as DNA: TGTGCCAGCAGCGTAGGCTTGGTGGGCACAGATACGCAGTATTTT. The full variable domain, rest sourced from reference TRBV9 and TRBJ2-3, is DSGVTQTPKHLITATGQRVTLRCSPRSGDLSVYWYQQSLDQGLQFLIQYYNGEERAKGNILERFSAQQFPDLHSELNLSSLELGDSALYFCASSVGLVGTDTQYFGPGTRLTVL.